The present entry profiles one TCR beta chain with its context. This sample stems from a study of T-cell memory formation after mild COVID-19. Background on the study: The study found TCR clusters largely donor specific.

A 5'RACE reaction primed in the constant segment made cDNA libraries of TCR alpha and TCR beta, and these carried sample barcodes and UMIs. TCRdb re-called the 5' RACE reads through MiXCR, storing one row per CDR3 protein. The table lists a few hundred thousand distinct CDR3 sequences, over 9.5% of them singletons. V dropped 5 bases and J dropped 2; count of bases not matched to a gene: 5. This CDR3 comprises 14 residues. CDR1 is SGHAT, CDR2 FQNNGV, per germline. The receptor's source is a man aged 18 to 29 who had mild COVID-19 (a few samples of this study predate the infection). Cell type and time point are not known. The J gene is TRBJ2-7, the V gene TRBV11-2, with 8 bases that match TRBD1. Sequencing input: PBMCs or a T cell subset sorted from them (not recorded which). CDR3 sequence reads: CASSPLTGAYEQYF. The CDR3 bases are TGTGCCAGCAGCCCCCTGACAGGGGCCTACGAGCAGTACTTC.